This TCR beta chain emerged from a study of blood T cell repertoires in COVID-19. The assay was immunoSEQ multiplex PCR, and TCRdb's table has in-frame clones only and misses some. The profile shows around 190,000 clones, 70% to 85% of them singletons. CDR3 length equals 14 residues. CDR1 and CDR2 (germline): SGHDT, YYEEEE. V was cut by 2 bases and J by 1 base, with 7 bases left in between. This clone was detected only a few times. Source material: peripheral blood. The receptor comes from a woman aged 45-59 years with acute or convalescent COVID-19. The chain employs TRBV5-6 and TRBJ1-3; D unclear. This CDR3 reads CASSFRSSGNTIYF. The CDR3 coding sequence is TGTGCCAGCAGCTTCCGGAGTTCTGGAAACACCATATATTTT.